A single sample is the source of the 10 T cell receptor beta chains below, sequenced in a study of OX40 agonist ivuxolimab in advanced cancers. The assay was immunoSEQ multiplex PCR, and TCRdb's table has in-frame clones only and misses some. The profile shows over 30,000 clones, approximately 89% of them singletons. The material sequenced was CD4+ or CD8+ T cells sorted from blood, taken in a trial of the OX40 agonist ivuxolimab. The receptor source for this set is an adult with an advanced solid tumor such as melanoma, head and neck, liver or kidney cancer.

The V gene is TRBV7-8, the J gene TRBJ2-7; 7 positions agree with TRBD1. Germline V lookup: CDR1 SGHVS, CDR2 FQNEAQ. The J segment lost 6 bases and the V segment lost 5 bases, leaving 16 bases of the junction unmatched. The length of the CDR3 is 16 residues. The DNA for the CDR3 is TGTGCCAGCAGCCCAAGAGTTGGGGACAGTATTATCGAGCAGTACTTC. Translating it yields CASSPRVGDSIIEQYF.

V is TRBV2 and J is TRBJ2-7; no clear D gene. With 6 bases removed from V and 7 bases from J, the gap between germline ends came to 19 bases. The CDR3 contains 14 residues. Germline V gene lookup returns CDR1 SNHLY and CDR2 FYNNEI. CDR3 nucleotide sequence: TGTGCCAGCAGCGTTTTGGCCGGCAGGCCGGAGCAGTACTTC. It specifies CASSVLAGRPEQYF. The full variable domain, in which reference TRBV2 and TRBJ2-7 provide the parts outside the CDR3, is EPEVTQTPSHQVTQMGQEVILRCVPISNHLYFYWYRQILGQKVEFLVSFYNNEISEKSEIFDDQFSVERPDGSNFTLKIRSTKLEDSAMYFCASSVLAGRPEQYFGPGTRLTVT.

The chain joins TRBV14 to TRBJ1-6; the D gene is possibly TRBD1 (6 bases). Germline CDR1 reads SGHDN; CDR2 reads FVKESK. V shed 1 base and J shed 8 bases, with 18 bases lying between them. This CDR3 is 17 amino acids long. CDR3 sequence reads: CASSQGPGVGSYSPLHF. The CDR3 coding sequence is TGTGCCAGCAGCCAAGGACCAGGGGTAGGGTCCTATTCACCCCTCCACTTT.

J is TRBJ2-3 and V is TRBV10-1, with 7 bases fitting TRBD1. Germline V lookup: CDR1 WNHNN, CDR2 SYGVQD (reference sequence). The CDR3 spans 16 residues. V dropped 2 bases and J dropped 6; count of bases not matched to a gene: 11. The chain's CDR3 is CASSEPGTAARDTQYF. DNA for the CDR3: TGCGCCAGCAGTGAGCCTGGGACAGCCGCGAGGGATACGCAGTATTTT.

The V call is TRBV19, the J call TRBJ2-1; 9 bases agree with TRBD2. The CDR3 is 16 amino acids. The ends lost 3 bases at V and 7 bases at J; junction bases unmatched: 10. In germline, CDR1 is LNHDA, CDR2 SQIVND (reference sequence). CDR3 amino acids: CASSIFAGGPANEQFF. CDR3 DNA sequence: TGTGCCAGTAGTATCTTCGCGGGAGGGCCGGCGAATGAGCAGTTCTTC.

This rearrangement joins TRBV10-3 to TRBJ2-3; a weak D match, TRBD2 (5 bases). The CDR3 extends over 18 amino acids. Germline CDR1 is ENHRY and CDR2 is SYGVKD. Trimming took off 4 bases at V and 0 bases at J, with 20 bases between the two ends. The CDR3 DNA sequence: TGTGCCATCAGTGGAGGGTATGGCCGATCAACTAGCACAGATACGCAGTATTTT. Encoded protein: CAISGGYGRSTSTDTQYF.

The CDR3 region is CASSAERGTGGLAEAFF. CDR3 in DNA: TGTGCCAGCAGCGCCGAGCGTGGGACAGGGGGCTTGGCTGAAGCTTTCTTT. V is TRBV7-6 and J is TRBJ1-1; 12 bases match TRBD1. The CDR3 is 17 residues long. In germline, CDR1 is SGHVS, CDR2 FNYEAQ. V lost 5 bases to trimming and J lost 6 bases; unmatched junction nucleotides: 13.

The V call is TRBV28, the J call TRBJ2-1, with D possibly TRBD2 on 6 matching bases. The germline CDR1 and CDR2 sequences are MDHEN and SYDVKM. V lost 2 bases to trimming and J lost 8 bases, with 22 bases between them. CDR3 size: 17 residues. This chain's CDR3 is CASSLVGLSTSIDEQFF. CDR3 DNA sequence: TGTGCCAGCAGTTTAGTTGGGTTGAGCACTAGCATCGATGAGCAGTTCTTC.

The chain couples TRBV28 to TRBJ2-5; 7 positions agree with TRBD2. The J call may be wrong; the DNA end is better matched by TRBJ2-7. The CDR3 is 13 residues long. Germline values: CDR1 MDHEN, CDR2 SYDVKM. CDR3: CAHSGGSSYEQYF. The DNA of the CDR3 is TGTGCCCATTCGGGCGGGAGTTCCTACGAGCAGTACTTC.

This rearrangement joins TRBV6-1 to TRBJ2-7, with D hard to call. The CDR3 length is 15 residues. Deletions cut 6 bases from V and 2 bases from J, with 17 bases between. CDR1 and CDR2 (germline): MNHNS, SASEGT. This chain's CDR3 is CASRGWRRSAYEQYF. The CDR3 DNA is TGTGCCAGCAGGGGCTGGCGAAGAAGCGCCTACGAGCAGTACTTC.